These 21 T cell receptor beta chains were all obtained from the same sample, sequenced in a study of STAT3 mutations in large granular lymphocyte leukemia. Study-level points and caveats: Every T-LGLL patient had at least one immunodominant TCRbeta clonotype.

Clones were sequenced by immunoSEQ multiplex PCR, and TCRdb holds only the in-frame ones, with some missing. The table has approximately 20,000 clones, over 80% seen once. These receptors lack a known antigen. The sample comprised peripheral blood mononuclear cells. These receptors came from a man in his 60s with T-cell large granular lymphocyte leukemia. Some clones in this sample may be carry-over from other donors' samples.

This chain's CDR3 is CASSEPRDRGRGKTGELFF. DNA of the CDR3: TGTGCCAGCAGTGAACCCCGGGACAGGGGGCGCGGGAAGACCGGGGAGCTGTTTTTT. The chain uses TRBV6-1 and TRBJ2-2, with TRBD1 identical over 12 bases. From germline, CDR1 is MNHNS and CDR2 SASEGT. V lost 2 bases to trimming and J lost 5 bases; unmatched junction nucleotides: 12. This CDR3 region has 19 residues.

J is TRBJ2-7 and V is TRBV4-2, with 10 bases fitting TRBD1. The ends lost 3 bases at V and 3 bases at J; junction bases unmatched: 2. Germline CDR1 is LGHNA and CDR2 is YNFKEQ. This CDR3 has 14 amino acids. CDR3 sequence: CASSHGTGVYEQYF. Here the CDR3 DNA reads TGTGCCAGCAGCCATGGGACAGGGGTCTACGAGCAGTACTTC.

The chain uses TRBV5-4 and TRBJ2-3, with 9 bases fitting TRBD2. The J segment lost 0 bases and the V segment lost 7 bases, leaving 6 bases of the junction unmatched. Germline loops: CDR1 SGHNT, CDR2 YYREEE (reference sequence). This CDR3 spans 15 amino acids. CDR3 sequence: CASRPSGTSTDTQYF. The DNA of the CDR3 is TGTGCCAGCCGGCCTAGCGGGACTAGCACAGATACGCAGTATTTT.

Sample share makes this clone medium-sized. The DNA for the CDR3 is TGCGCCAGCAGCTTGGCCAGAACTAAGAGTGGCTACACCTTC. This translates into CASSLARTKSGYTF. This chain joins TRBV5-1 and TRBJ1-2; D gene unclear. The CDR3 is 14 amino acids. CDR1 is SGHRS and CDR2 is YFSETQ in the germline V gene. Trimming removed 0 bases from V and 7 bases from J, with 13 bases in between.

V is TRBV25-1 and J is TRBJ2-3, with 10 bases identical to TRBD2. Per germline, CDR1 MGHDK and CDR2 SYGVNS. V lost 0 bases to trimming and J lost 4 bases; unmatched junction nucleotides: 7. The CDR3 sequence is 17 residues long. The CDR3 DNA reads TGTGCCAGCAGTGAATATATGAGCGGGAGGGCCCCAGATACGCAGTATTTT. Amino acid sequence: CASSEYMSGRAPDTQYF.

The J gene is TRBJ2-7, the V gene TRBV4-1; 9 bases map to TRBD1. The germline V gene has CDR1 MGHRA and CDR2 YSYEKL. V was clipped by 4 bases and J by 6 bases; unmatched bases: 10. This CDR3 region has 15 residues. The CDR3 DNA follows: TGCGCCAGCAGCCCACCCCCTAACAGGGGGCGCGAGCAGTACTTC. It translates to CASSPPPNRGREQYF.

The chain links TRBV5-1 to TRBJ2-3; 10 bases fit TRBD2. Germline CDR1 and CDR2: SGHRS and YFSETQ. CDR3 size: 16 residues. V was clipped by 1 base and J by 4 bases; unmatched bases: 6. The CDR3 coding sequence is TGCGCCAGCAGCTTGAGAGCGGGAGGGCGGGCAGATACGCAGTATTTT. This encodes CASSLRAGGRADTQYF. Based on the CDR3 plus reference TRBV5-1 and TRBJ2-3, the full variable domain is KAGVTQTPRYLIKTRGQQVTLSCSPISGHRSVSWYQQTPGQGLQFLFEYFSETQRNKGNFPGRFSGRQFSNSRSEMNVSTLELGDSALYLCASSLRAGGRADTQYFGPGTRLTVL.

The chain links TRBV5-1 to TRBJ2-7, with D possibly matching TRBD2 (6 bases). CDR3 length: 15 amino acids. Trimming took 4 bases from V and 0 from J, leaving 14 bases between them. The germline V gene encodes CDR1 SGHRS and CDR2 YFSETQ. The CDR3 DNA sequence: TGCGCCAGCAGCCGCGGGGATCATAACTCCTACGAGCAGTACTTC. It is translated as CASSRGDHNSYEQYF. The full variable domain, in which reference TRBV5-1 and TRBJ2-7 provide the parts outside the CDR3, is KAGVTQTPRYLIKTRGQQVTLSCSPISGHRSVSWYQQTPGQGLQFLFEYFSETQRNKGNFPGRFSGRQFSNSRSEMNVSTLELGDSALYLCASSRGDHNSYEQYFGPGTRLTVT.

V usage is TRBV7-3 and J usage is TRBJ2-7; the match to TRBD1 covers 7 bases. Germline CDR1 reads SGHTA; CDR2 reads FQGTGA. This CDR3 has 13 residues. With 5 bases clipped from V and 5 bases from J, the junction kept 6 bases outside the gene matches. The CDR3 DNA follows: TGTGCCAGCAGCCCTGACAGGGACCACGAGCAGTACTTC. Its translation: CASSPDRDHEQYF.

This chain joins TRBV18 and TRBJ2-5; 8 bases agree with TRBD2. After removal of 1 base from V and 5 bases from J, the junction contained 6 bases not matched to a gene. This CDR3 has 15 amino acids. CDR1 and CDR2 from the germline V gene are KGHSH and LQKENI. The DNA of the CDR3 is TGTGCCAGCTCACCACAGGCGGGAGGCAGGGAGACCCAGTACTTC. Protein sequence: CASSPQAGGRETQYF. Variable domain in full (rest from reference TRBV18 and TRBJ2-5): NAGVMQNPRHLVRRRGQEARLRCSPMKGHSHVYWYRQLPEEGLKFMVYLQKENIIDESGMPKERFSAEFPKEGPSILRIQQVVRGDSAAYFCASSPQAGGRETQYFGPGTRLLVL.

The rearrangement uses TRBV7-9 and TRBJ2-3, with 8 bases lining up with TRBD2. Germline V gives CDR1 SEHNR, CDR2 FQNEAQ (reference sequence). CDR3 length: 17 amino acids. Unmatched junction bases numbered 7, after V lost 1 base and J lost 1 base. The CDR3 region is CASSLGSVSGGTDTQYF. CDR3 in DNA: TGTGCCAGCAGCTTAGGATCTGTTAGCGGGGGCACAGATACGCAGTATTTT.

The table lists this clone with a few counts. This chain joins TRBV30 and TRBJ1-2, with unresolved D. Trimming took off 2 bases at V and 4 bases at J, with 8 bases between the two ends. CDR3 length: 12 amino acids. Germline V gene sequence: CDR1 GTSNPN, CDR2 SVGIG (reference sequence). CDR3 sequence: CAWSLQVYGYTF. CDR3 bases: TGTGCCTGGAGTCTACAAGTCTATGGCTACACCTTC. The entire variable domain, with the rest obtained from reference TRBV30 and TRBJ1-2, is as follows: SQTIHQWPATLVQPVGSPLSLECTVEGTSNPNLYWYRQAAGRGLQLLFYSVGIGQISSEVPQNLSASRPQDRQFILSSKKLLLSDSGFYLCAWSLQVYGYTFGSGTRLTVV.

The rearrangement uses TRBV7-9 and TRBJ2-1; D remains ambiguous. The CDR3 runs to 12 residues. Germline CDR1 and CDR2: SEHNR and FQNEAQ (reference sequence). V lost 3 bases, J lost 6 bases, and 6 bases lay in between. CDR3 region: CASSFATNEQFF. CDR3 bases: TGTGCCAGCAGCTTCGCCACCAATGAGCAGTTCTTC.

This chain uses TRBV19 with TRBJ1-5; no clear D gene. CDR1 is LNHDA and CDR2 is SQIVND in the germline V gene (reference sequence). The CDR3 covers 14 residues. Trimming cost V 3 bases and J 1 base, with 7 bases left between them. The CDR3 bases are TGTGCCAGTAGTATTACCGGCAGCAATCAGCCCCAGCATTTT. It is translated as CASSITGSNQPQHF.

This clone has just a few counts. The genes are TRBV12-5 and TRBJ2-1, with a weak D call TRBD2 (6 bases). Germline CDR1 reads LGHNT; CDR2 reads FRNRAP. V lost 2 bases and J lost 6, with 14 bases in between. The CDR3 extends over 15 amino acids. CDR3 residues: CASGLPSLTSNEQFF. DNA of the CDR3: TGTGCTAGTGGTTTGCCGTCCTTGACTAGCAATGAGCAGTTCTTC. The full variable domain, completed using reference TRBV12-5 and TRBJ2-1, is DARVTQTPRHKVTEMGQEVTMRCQPILGHNTVFWYRQTMMQGLELLAYFRNRAPLDDSGMPKDRFSAEMPDATLATLKIQPSEPRDSAVYFCASGLPSLTSNEQFFGPGTRLTVL.

V gene TRBV12-5 combines with J gene TRBJ2-2; 7 positions agree with TRBD1. The germline V gene has CDR1 LGHNT and CDR2 FRNRAP. V lost 5 bases and J lost 2; bases outside the gene matches: 8. There are 16 residues in the CDR3. CDR3 sequence reads: CASGTRTGPNTGELFF. The CDR3 nucleotides read TGTGCTAGTGGTACGCGGACAGGACCCAACACCGGGGAGCTGTTTTTT.

The chain is built from TRBV6-6 and TRBJ2-7; possible D gene TRBD1, 5 bases. Germline V CDR1 and CDR2: MNHNY, SVGAGI (reference sequence). The CDR3 contains 13 residues. V lost 6 bases and J lost 4, with 13 bases in between. The chain's CDR3 is CASRPGLDYEQYF. The CDR3 DNA sequence: TGTGCCAGCAGACCAGGGTTGGATTACGAGCAGTACTTC.

The chain uses TRBV6-6 and TRBJ2-5; D gene ambiguous. Germline V gives CDR1 MNHNY, CDR2 SVGAGI (reference sequence). This CDR3 has 13 residues. Trimming shortened V by 10 bases and J by 5 bases, and 17 bases separated the two germline ends. The DNA for the CDR3 is TGTGCCATCAAAGGGTCCAATGACGAGACCCAGTACTTC. As protein: CAIKGSNDETQYF.

In DNA form, the CDR3 reads TGCGCCAGCAGTTTCCAGACAGGCGGGGGGGATACGCAGTATTTT. As protein: CASSFQTGGGDTQYF. This rearrangement joins TRBV23-1 to TRBJ2-3, with 8 bases fitting TRBD2. TRBV23-1 is an ORF, with its function uncertain. J gave up 6 bases and V 5 bases, and 10 bases lay outside the gene matches. The CDR3 extends over 15 amino acids.

This sequence joins TRBV5-6 and TRBJ1-5; perhaps TRBD1 as D (5 bases). The CDR3 runs 15 residues. Germline V gives CDR1 SGHDT, CDR2 YYEEEE. V gave up 2 bases and J gave up 6 bases, with 15 bases separating them. Here the CDR3 DNA reads TGTGCCAGCAGCTTAGGGACGGAGGCCCCTCAGCCCCAGCATTTT. This codes for CASSLGTEAPQPQHF.

The V gene is TRBV6-5, the J gene TRBJ2-5; TRBD2 matches 11 bases. V was pared by 4 bases and J by 3 bases, with 1 base of the junction left unmatched. This CDR3 contains 14 residues. CDR1 is MNHEY, CDR2 SVGAGI, per germline. The CDR3 region is CASSLTSGKETQYF. In DNA, the CDR3 is TGTGCCAGCAGTTTGACTAGCGGGAAAGAGACCCAGTACTTC.